Below, 10 T cell receptor beta chains from the same sample are listed, as sequenced in a study of T cells in Graves' hyperthyroidism and ophthalmopathy. Researchers amplified the TCR beta CDR3 regions from RNA transcripts. A first-round RT-PCR of the TCR CDR3 used the HTBI primer set. TCRdb re-called the multiplex PCR reads with MiXCR, one entry per CDR3 protein. This table holds 650,000 to 750,000 distinct CDR3 sequences, less than 15% found once. Sequencing was carried out using blood. Receptor source: a woman in her late teens or twenties with Graves' hyperthyroidism.

The chain joins TRBV12-3 or TRBV12-4 to TRBJ1-5; D may be TRBD1 (5 bases). The V end lost 6 bases, the J end lost 2 bases, and 17 bases lay between the germline ends. The CDR3 is 16 amino acids. The CDR3 DNA is TGTGCCAGCAGCTCAGAGGTAGGGGCGGGCAATCAGCCCCAGCATTTT. Its translation is CASSSEVGAGNQPQHF.

Worth noting for this clonotype: The junction differs from germline at one of its ends, possibly a read error. V and J are TRBV4-2 and TRBJ1-1; TRBD1 matches 10 bases. This CDR3 is built from 14 residues. Per germline, CDR1 LGHNA and CDR2 YNFKEQ. CDR3 in amino acids: CAGSQTGGYTEAFF. The DNA for the CDR3 is TGTGCCGGCAGCCAGACAGGGGGCTACACTGAAGCTTTCTTT.

This clonotype showed up many times. The V call is TRBV15, the J call TRBJ1-4; D call uncertain. This CDR3 has 15 amino acids. V was trimmed by 0 bases and J by 5 bases, leaving 10 bases between them. The germline V gene encodes CDR1 LNHNV and CDR2 YYDKDF (reference sequence). The CDR3 sequence is CATSRDRPGNEKLFF. CDR3 nucleotide sequence: TGTGCCACCAGCAGAGATCGGCCAGGAAATGAAAAACTGTTTTTT.

This clonotype was detected ten times or more. The CDR3 region is CASSRGEGEQYF. CDR3 nucleotides: TGTGCCAGCTCCCGGGGCGAAGGCGAGCAGTACTTC. The genes are TRBV18 and TRBJ2-7, with D possibly being TRBD1 or TRBD2 (5 bases each). Looked up from germline, CDR1 is KGHSH and CDR2 is LQKENI. V lost 6 bases and J lost 6, with 12 bases in between. CDR3 length: 12 amino acids.

V usage is TRBV11-2 and J usage is TRBJ2-1; a weak D match, TRBD1 (6 bases). Trimming took off 5 bases at V and 3 bases at J, with 17 bases between the two ends. This CDR3 region has 16 residues. Germline loops: CDR1 SGHAT, CDR2 FQNNGV. CDR3 sequence reads: CASSPPDSSLYNEQFF. The CDR3 DNA sequence: TGTGCCAGCAGCCCACCGGACAGTTCCCTCTACAATGAGCAGTTCTTC.

This clonotype appeared many times. The chain is built from TRBV18 and TRBJ2-7; D is ambiguous. CDR1 and CDR2 (germline): KGHSH, LQKENI. V was shortened by 6 bases and J by 6 bases, with 12 bases between the two germline ends. CDR3 length equals 12 residues. The CDR3 sequence is CASSVGGSEQYF. DNA of the CDR3: TGTGCCAGCTCCGTCGGCGGCTCCGAGCAGTACTTC.

This chain connects TRBV29-1 to TRBJ2-7; tentative D call: TRBD1 (5 bases). V was shortened by 3 bases and J by 0 bases, with 9 bases between the two germline ends. This CDR3 spans 13 amino acids. Germline CDR1 reads SQVTM; CDR2 reads ANQGSEA. The CDR3 spells CSVDDRGSYEQYF. The DNA for the CDR3 is TGCAGCGTTGATGACAGAGGCTCCTACGAGCAGTACTTC.

J is TRBJ2-7 and V is TRBV28; D is uncertain. The CDR3 covers 12 residues. The V gene lost 7 bases and the J gene lost 2 bases, with 9 bases spanning the gap. CDR1 is MDHEN and CDR2 is SYDVKM in the germline V gene. The chain's CDR3 is CASTDAPYEQYF. CDR3 nucleotides: TGTGCCAGCACCGACGCCCCCTACGAGCAGTACTTC.

This rearrangement joins TRBV6-1 to TRBJ2-4; D might be TRBD2 (5 bases). The CDR3 runs 18 residues. Per the germline V gene, CDR1 is MNHNS and CDR2 is SASEGT. Deletions cut 3 bases from V and 0 bases from J, with 18 bases between. The CDR3: CASSDRQRPGLAKNIQYF. CDR3 bases: TGTGCCAGCAGTGATCGTCAGAGGCCCGGACTAGCCAAAAACATTCAGTACTTC.

This sequence joins TRBV7-9 and TRBJ1-1, with 9 bases aligning to TRBD1. CDR1 is SEHNR, CDR2 FQNEAQ, per germline (reference sequence). CDR3 size: 14 residues. The ends lost 7 bases at V and 11 bases at J; junction bases unmatched: 14. The CDR3 region has the DNA TGTGCCAGCACCCCGGACAGGGGCCCATATTTGGCTTTCTTT. The encoded protein is CASTPDRGPYLAFF.